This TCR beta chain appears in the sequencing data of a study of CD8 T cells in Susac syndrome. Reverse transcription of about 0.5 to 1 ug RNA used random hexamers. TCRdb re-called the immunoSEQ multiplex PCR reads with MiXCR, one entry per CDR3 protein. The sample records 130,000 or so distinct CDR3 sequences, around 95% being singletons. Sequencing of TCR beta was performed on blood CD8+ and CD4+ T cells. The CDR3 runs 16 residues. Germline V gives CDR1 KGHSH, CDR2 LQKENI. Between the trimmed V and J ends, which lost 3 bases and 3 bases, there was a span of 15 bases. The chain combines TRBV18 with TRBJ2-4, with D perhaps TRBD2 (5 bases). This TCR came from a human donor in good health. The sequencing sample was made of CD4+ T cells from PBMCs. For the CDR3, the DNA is TGTGCCAGCTCACCCCCCACCGGCGGAGGCAAAAACATTCAGTACTTC. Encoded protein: CASSPPTGGGKNIQYF.